These 15 T cell receptor beta chains were all obtained from the same sample, sequenced in a study of memory CD8 T cells in hepatitis C reinfection. The protocol was immunoSEQ multiplex PCR, while the TCRdb copy is restricted to in-frame clones and leaves out a portion. The table has over 50,000 clones, approximately 89% seen once. The sample's time point: pre-reinfection, 55 to 20 weeks before reinfection detection. Sorted cells were sequenced directly ex vivo without any in vitro expansion. Material for sequencing was naive CD8+ T cells sorted from blood. The receptors were gathered from a man younger than 35 with hepatitis C virus infection.

CDR3 region: CASSPPGGETQYF. In DNA, the CDR3 is TGTGCCAGCAGCCCACCTGGGGGGGAGACCCAGTACTTC. This chain joins TRBV11-2 and TRBJ2-5; the D gene is possibly TRBD2 (6 bases). The germline V gene has CDR1 SGHAT and CDR2 FQNNGV. Trimming took 5 bases from V and 5 from J, leaving 12 bases between them. CDR3 size: 13 residues. The entire variable domain, with the rest obtained from reference TRBV11-2 and TRBJ2-5, is as follows: EAGVAQSPRYKIIEKRQSVAFWCNPISGHATLYWYQQILGQGPKLLIQFQNNGVVDDSQLPKDRFSAERLKGVDSTLKIQPAKLEDSAVYLCASSPPGGETQYFGPGTRLLVL.

This rearrangement joins TRBV5-6 to TRBJ1-2, with 8 bases lining up with TRBD1. V shed 2 bases and J 4 bases; nucleotides not matched to a gene: 16. This CDR3 contains 18 residues. Germline V gives CDR1 SGHDT, CDR2 YYEEEE. In nucleotides, the CDR3 is TGTGCCAGCAGCTTAATATACCTTAAGACAGGGGAAAGCTATGGCTACACCTTC. Protein: CASSLIYLKTGESYGYTF.

The chain employs TRBV27 and TRBJ2-2; weak D call: TRBD1 (6 bases). Per germline, CDR1 MNHEY and CDR2 SMNVEV (reference sequence). The CDR3 has 16 amino acids. V was shortened by 4 bases and J by 2 bases, with 14 bases between the two germline ends. CDR3 in amino acids: CASSSIDRPNTGELFF. CDR3 nucleotide sequence: TGTGCCAGCAGTTCCATAGACAGGCCCAACACCGGGGAGCTGTTTTTT.

The CDR3 region is CASSLSSLEANTGELFF. The CDR3 DNA is TGTGCCAGCAGTTTAAGCTCTCTCGAAGCGAACACCGGGGAGCTGTTTTTT. This sequence joins TRBV27 and TRBJ2-2; D ambiguous. The CDR3 extends over 17 amino acids. Germline V lookup: CDR1 MNHEY, CDR2 SMNVEV (reference sequence). The V end was cut by 2 bases, the J end by 0 bases, with 13 bases between.

The chain combines TRBV5-1 with TRBJ2-2; TRBD2 aligns across 11 bases. This CDR3 region has 19 residues. Germline V lookup: CDR1 SGHRS, CDR2 YFSETQ. Unmatched junction bases numbered 11, after V lost 3 bases and J lost 1 base. CDR3 nucleotides: TGCGCCAGCAGCTCCCCTACTAGCGGGGGATCTCTGAACACCGGGGAGCTGTTTTTT. Protein: CASSSPTSGGSLNTGELFF.

V and J are TRBV4-1 and TRBJ1-2; 9 bases align to TRBD1. Germline lookup yields CDR1 MGHRA and CDR2 YSYEKL. With 4 bases clipped from V and 8 bases from J, the junction kept 20 bases outside the gene matches. The CDR3 sequence is 18 residues long. The CDR3 sequence is CASSPNALDRGGFGGYTF. The CDR3 DNA reads as TGCGCCAGCAGCCCTAATGCGTTGGACAGGGGAGGGTTTGGAGGCTACACCTTC.

The rearrangement joins TRBV4-1 to TRBJ2-3, with TRBD2 matching over 10 bases. The CDR3 spans 16 residues. Trimming at V came to 2 bases and at J to 6 bases, leaving 8 bases not matched to a gene. Germline CDR1 and CDR2: MGHRA and YSYEKL. The CDR3 DNA sequence: TGCGCCAGCAGCCAAACCCTAGCGGGGGTTAGGGATACGCAGTATTTT. This encodes CASSQTLAGVRDTQYF.

This rearrangement joins TRBV4-1 to TRBJ2-3; the D gene is possibly TRBD1 (5 bases). The V gene lost 0 bases and the J gene lost 6 bases, with 19 bases spanning the gap. The germline V gene has CDR1 MGHRA and CDR2 YSYEKL. This CDR3 is 17 amino acids long. DNA for the CDR3: TGCGCCAGCAGCCAAGATGGGGTCGGCAGGGTTGGGGATACGCAGTATTTT. It specifies CASSQDGVGRVGDTQYF.

The rearrangement links TRBV27 to TRBJ2-2; maybe TRBD2 (6 bases). The germline V gene has CDR1 MNHEY and CDR2 SMNVEV (reference sequence). CDR3 length equals 14 residues. The V gene lost 3 bases and the J gene lost 2 bases, with 7 bases spanning the gap. CDR3 nucleotide sequence: TGTGCCAGCAGTTTGACTAGTAACACCGGGGAGCTGTTTTTT. Translating gives CASSLTSNTGELFF.

This clone has only one observation. The chain joins TRBV7-2 to TRBJ2-7, with TRBD1 identical over 7 bases. V dropped 1 base and J dropped 2; count of bases not matched to a gene: 5. CDR1 is SGHTA, CDR2 FQGNSA, per germline. The CDR3 runs to 15 residues. The CDR3 loop reads CASSLDWDSPYEQYF. Written as DNA, the CDR3 is TGTGCCAGCAGCTTAGACTGGGACAGCCCCTACGAGCAGTACTTC.

The genes are TRBV19 and TRBJ2-3, with TRBD2 identical over 14 bases. The ends lost 9 bases at V and 4 bases at J; junction bases unmatched: 3. Germline V gives CDR1 LNHDA, CDR2 SQIVND (reference sequence). CDR3 length equals 14 residues. The CDR3 DNA sequence: TGTGCCAGCAAGGGACTAGCGGGGGCAGATACGCAGTATTTT. Protein sequence: CASKGLAGADTQYF.

The chain combines TRBV19 with TRBJ2-7; the D gene is possibly TRBD1 (6 bases). CDR3 size: 13 residues. The V and J ends lost 7 bases and 2 bases respectively, with 12 bases between them. CDR1 is LNHDA and CDR2 is SQIVND in the germline V gene (reference sequence). The CDR3 protein is CASTLGQPYEQYF. As DNA, the CDR3 is TGTGCCAGTACCCTGGGACAACCCTACGAGCAGTACTTC.

V is TRBV6-1 and J is TRBJ2-1; possible D gene TRBD1, 6 bases. V lost 1 base and J 3 bases, leaving 7 bases between the germline ends. Looked up from germline, CDR1 is MNHNS and CDR2 is SASEGT. The CDR3 contains 14 residues. For the CDR3, the DNA is TGTGCCAGCAGTGAAGGGGGACACTACAATGAGCAGTTCTTC. This gives the protein CASSEGGHYNEQFF.

V and J are TRBV5-1 and TRBJ2-1; D unclear. Germline V gene data show CDR1 as SGHRS and CDR2 as YFSETQ. There are 15 residues in the CDR3. The V gene lost 4 bases and the J gene lost 0 bases, with 11 bases spanning the gap. Here the CDR3 DNA reads TGCGCCAGCAGCCTGACTTCTAGCTCCTACAATGAGCAGTTCTTC. This sequence encodes CASSLTSSSYNEQFF.

This rearrangement joins TRBV27 to TRBJ1-4; D gene uncertain. The CDR3 is made up of 14 amino acids. Germline-derived CDR1 and CDR2 are MNHEY and SMNVEV (reference sequence). V was shortened by 0 bases and J by 8 bases, with 10 bases between the two germline ends. Written as DNA, the CDR3 is TGTGCCAGCAGTTTATCTGGGCTTAGGGAAAAACTGTTTTTT. Residues: CASSLSGLREKLFF.